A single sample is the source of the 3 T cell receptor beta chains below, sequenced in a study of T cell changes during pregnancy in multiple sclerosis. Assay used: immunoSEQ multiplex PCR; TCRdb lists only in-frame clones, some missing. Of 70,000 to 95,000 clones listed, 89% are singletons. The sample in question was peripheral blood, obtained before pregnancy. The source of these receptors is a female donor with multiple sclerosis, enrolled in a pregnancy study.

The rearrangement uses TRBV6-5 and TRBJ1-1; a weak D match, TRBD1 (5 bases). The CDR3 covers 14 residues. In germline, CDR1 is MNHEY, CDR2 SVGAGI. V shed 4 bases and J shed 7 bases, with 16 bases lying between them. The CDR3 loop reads CASSSPGGWGEAFF. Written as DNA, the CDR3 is TGTGCCAGCAGTTCCCCCGGGGGTTGGGGTGAAGCTTTCTTT.

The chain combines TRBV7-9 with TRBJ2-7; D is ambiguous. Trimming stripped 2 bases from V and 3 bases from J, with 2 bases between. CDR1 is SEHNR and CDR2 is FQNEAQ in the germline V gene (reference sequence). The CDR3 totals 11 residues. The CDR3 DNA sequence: TGTGCCAGCAGCTTACACTACGAGCAGTACTTC. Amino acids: CASSLHYEQYF.

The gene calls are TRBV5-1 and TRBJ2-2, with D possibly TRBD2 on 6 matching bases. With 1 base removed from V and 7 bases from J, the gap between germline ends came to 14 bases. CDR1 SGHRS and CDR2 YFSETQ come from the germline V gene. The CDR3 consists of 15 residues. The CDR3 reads CASSLFPSDGGELFF. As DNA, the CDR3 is TGCGCCAGCAGCTTGTTCCCTAGCGATGGCGGGGAGCTGTTTTTT.